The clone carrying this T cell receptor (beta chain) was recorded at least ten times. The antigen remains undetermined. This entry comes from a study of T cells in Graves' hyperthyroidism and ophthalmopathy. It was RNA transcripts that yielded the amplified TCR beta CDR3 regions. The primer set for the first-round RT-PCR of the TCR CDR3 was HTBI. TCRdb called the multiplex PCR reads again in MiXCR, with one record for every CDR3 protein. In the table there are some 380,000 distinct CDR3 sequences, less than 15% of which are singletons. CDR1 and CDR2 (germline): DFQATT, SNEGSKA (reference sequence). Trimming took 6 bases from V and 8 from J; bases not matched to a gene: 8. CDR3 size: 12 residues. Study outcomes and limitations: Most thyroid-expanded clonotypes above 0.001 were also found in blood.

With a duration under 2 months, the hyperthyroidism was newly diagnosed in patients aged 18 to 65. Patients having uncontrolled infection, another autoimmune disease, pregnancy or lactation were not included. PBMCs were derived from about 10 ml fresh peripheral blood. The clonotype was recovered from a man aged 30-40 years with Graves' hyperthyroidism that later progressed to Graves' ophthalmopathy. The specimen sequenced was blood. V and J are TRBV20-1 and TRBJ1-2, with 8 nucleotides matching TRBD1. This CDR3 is CSATGQGTGYTF. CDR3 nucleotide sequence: TGCAGTGCCACCGGACAGGGTACGGGCTACACCTTC.